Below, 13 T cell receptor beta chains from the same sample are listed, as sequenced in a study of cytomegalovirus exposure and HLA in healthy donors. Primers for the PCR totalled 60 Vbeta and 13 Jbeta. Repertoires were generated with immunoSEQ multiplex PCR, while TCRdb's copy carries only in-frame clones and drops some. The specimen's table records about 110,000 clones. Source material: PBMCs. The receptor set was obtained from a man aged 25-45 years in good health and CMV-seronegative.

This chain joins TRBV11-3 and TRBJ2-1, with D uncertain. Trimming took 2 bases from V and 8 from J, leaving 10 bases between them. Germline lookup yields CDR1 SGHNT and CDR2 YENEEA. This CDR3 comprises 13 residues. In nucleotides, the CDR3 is TGTGCCAGCAGCTTACAAAATCGGGATGAGCAGTTCTTC. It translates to CASSLQNRDEQFF.

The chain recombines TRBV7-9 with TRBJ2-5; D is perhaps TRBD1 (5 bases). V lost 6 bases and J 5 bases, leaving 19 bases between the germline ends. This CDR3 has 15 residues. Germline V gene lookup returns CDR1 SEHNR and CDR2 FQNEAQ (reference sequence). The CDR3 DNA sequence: TGTGCCAGCAGAGAAATTTCGGCAGGGCACGAGACCCAGTACTTC. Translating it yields CASREISAGHETQYF.

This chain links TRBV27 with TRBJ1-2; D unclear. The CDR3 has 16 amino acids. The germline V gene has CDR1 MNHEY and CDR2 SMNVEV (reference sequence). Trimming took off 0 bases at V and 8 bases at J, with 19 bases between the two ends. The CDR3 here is CASSLSTDVLWRGYTF. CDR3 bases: TGTGCCAGCAGTTTATCCACGGACGTACTTTGGAGGGGCTACACCTTC.

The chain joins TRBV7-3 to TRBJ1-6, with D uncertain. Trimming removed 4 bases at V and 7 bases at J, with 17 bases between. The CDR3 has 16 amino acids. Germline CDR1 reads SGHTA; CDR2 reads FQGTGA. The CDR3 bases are TGTGCCAGCAGCTCGTCCGGCGGGGTGAAAAATTCACCCCTCCACTTT. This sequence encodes CASSSSGGVKNSPLHF.

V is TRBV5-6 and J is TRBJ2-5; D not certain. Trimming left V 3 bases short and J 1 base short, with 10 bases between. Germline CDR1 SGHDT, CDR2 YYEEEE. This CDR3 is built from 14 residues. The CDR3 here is CASSWVSGQETQYF. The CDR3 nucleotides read TGTGCCAGCAGCTGGGTTTCAGGCCAAGAGACCCAGTACTTC.

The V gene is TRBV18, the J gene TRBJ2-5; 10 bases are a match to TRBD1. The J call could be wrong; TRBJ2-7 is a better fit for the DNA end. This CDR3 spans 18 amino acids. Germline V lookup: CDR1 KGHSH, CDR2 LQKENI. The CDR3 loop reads CASSPPDYPGTGDYEQYF. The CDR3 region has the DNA TGTGCCAGCTCACCACCCGATTATCCCGGGACAGGGGACTACGAGCAGTACTTC.

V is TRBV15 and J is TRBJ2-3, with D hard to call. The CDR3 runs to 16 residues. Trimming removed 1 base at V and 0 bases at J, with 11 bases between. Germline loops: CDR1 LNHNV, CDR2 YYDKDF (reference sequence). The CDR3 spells CATSRGAASSTDTQYF. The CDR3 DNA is TGTGCCACCAGCAGAGGGGCAGCCTCCAGCACAGATACGCAGTATTTT.

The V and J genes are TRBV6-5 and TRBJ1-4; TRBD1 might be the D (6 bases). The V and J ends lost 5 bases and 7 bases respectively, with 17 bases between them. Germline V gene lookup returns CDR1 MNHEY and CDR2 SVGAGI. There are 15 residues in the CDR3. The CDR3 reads CASSTTGMVGEKLFF. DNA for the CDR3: TGTGCCAGCAGTACCACAGGGATGGTCGGTGAAAAACTGTTTTTT.

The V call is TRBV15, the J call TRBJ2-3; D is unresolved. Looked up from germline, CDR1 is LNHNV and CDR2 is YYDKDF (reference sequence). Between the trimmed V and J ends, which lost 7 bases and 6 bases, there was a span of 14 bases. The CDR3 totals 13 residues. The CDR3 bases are TGTGCCACCATGCCTAGGCGCAGTGATACGCAGTATTTT. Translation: CATMPRRSDTQYF.

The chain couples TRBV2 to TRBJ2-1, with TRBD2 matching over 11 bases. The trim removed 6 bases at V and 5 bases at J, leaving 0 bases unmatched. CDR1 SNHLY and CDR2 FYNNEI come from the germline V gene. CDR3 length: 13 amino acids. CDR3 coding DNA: TGTGCCAGCAGGACTAGCGGGGACAATGAGCAGTTCTTC. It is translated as CASRTSGDNEQFF. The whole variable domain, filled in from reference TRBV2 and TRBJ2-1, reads EPEVTQTPSHQVTQMGQEVILRCVPISNHLYFYWYRQILGQKVEFLVSFYNNEISEKSEIFDDQFSVERPDGSNFTLKIRSTKLEDSAMYFCASRTSGDNEQFFGPGTRLTVL.

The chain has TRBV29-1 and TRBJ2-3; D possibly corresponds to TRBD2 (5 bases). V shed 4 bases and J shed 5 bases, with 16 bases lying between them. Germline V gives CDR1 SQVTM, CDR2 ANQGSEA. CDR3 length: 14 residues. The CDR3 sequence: CSVVRRADEDTQYF. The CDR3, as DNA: TGCAGCGTTGTAAGGCGGGCCGATGAAGATACGCAGTATTTT.

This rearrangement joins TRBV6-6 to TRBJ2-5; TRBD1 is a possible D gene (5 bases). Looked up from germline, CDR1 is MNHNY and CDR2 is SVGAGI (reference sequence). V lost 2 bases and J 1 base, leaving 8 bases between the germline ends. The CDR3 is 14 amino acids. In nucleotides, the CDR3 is TGTGCCAGCAGTTACAGGGGATTCCAAGAGACCCAGTACTTC. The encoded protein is CASSYRGFQETQYF.

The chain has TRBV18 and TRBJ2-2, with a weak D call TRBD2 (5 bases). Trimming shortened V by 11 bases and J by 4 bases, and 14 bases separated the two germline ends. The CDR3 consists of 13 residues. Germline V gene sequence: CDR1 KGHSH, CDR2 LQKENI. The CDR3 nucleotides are TGTGCCGGGAATAGCGTCACCACCGGGGAGCTGTTTTTT. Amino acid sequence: CAGNSVTTGELFF.